These 2 T cell receptor beta chains share one sample of origin, sequenced in a study of cytomegalovirus exposure and HLA in healthy donors. A multiplex PCR was run with 60 Vbeta primers and 13 Jbeta primers. The method was immunoSEQ multiplex PCR; TCRdb's version includes in-frame clones alone and lacks a portion of them. The table has roughly 260,000 clones, approximately 85% seen once. What was sequenced was PBMCs. All receptors derive from a woman between 35 and 50 years old in good health and CMV-seropositive.

The chain joins TRBV30 to TRBJ2-3; no clear D. V dropped 3 bases and J dropped 0 bases, with 16 bases sitting between them. This CDR3 is 16 amino acids long. CDR1 GTSNPN and CDR2 SVGIG come from the germline V gene (reference sequence). Here the CDR3 DNA reads TGTGCCTGGAGATCCCGTATTGGCAGTAGCACAGATACGCAGTATTTT. Its protein is CAWRSRIGSSTDTQYF.

The chain is built from TRBV7-8 and TRBJ2-2, with 9 bases aligning to TRBD1. V trimming: 1 base; J trimming: 3 bases; junction bases outside the gene matches: 6. The CDR3 runs 17 residues. CDR1 and CDR2 from the germline V gene are SGHVS and FQNEAQ. CDR3 residues: CASSLELTGGYTGELFF. As DNA, the CDR3 is TGTGCCAGCAGCTTAGAATTGACAGGGGGTTACACCGGGGAGCTGTTTTTT.